Below, 2 T cell receptor beta chains from the same sample are listed, as sequenced in a study of shared clonotypes between healthy human individuals. TCRdb's copy holds only in-frame clones and misses some; the assay was immunoSEQ multiplex PCR. The sample lists around 640,000 clones, approximately 96% occurring once. CD8 cells regarded as naive lacked CD45RO, were positively chosen for CCR7, and omitted terminally differentiated effector memory CD45RA+ cells. Input material: naive CD8+ T cells sorted from blood. The receptors were gathered from a woman in her 30s in good health.

The chain joins TRBV27 to TRBJ2-2; a weak D match, TRBD2 (5 bases). Trimming shortened V by 1 base and J by 2 bases, and 11 bases separated the two germline ends. CDR3 length: 16 amino acids. Per the germline V gene, CDR1 is MNHEY and CDR2 is SMNVEV (reference sequence). The CDR3 bases are TGTGCCAGCAGTTTATGGGTAACGGGAAACACCGGGGAGCTGTTTTTT. Translation gives CASSLWVTGNTGELFF.

The chain links TRBV28 to TRBJ1-1; no clear D gene. Germline V gene data show CDR1 as MDHEN and CDR2 as SYDVKM. The CDR3 has 15 amino acids. Trimming pared 1 base from V and 0 bases from J, leaving 9 bases between. CDR3 nucleotide sequence: TGTGCCAGCAGTTTATCCCAAATTATGAACACTGAAGCTTTCTTT. This codes for CASSLSQIMNTEAFF.